The 10 T cell receptor beta chains reported below all come from one sample, sequenced in a study of response to subunit inactivated influenza vaccine. From the RT-PCR reads, TCRdb called clonotypes with MiXCR, one entry per CDR3 protein. The sample has about 570,000 distinct CDR3 sequences, about 10% seen once. The data also belong to a second study, concerning T cells expressing NK-cell markers. As that study records: UMI-tagged 5'RACE template switching yielded the TCR beta cDNA.

The material was PBMCs from blood, obtained on the day of vaccination. These receptor sequences come from a man aged 50-60 years who received an inactivated influenza vaccine.

The V gene is TRBV7-3, the J gene TRBJ2-1, with 8 bases aligning to TRBD2. Germline CDR1 and CDR2: SGHTA and FQGTGA. After removal of 0 bases from V and 7 bases from J, the junction contained 8 bases not matched to a gene. This CDR3 is 16 amino acids long. Written as DNA, the CDR3 is TGTGCCAGCAGCTTAACCGGGACTAGGAGCTTGAATGAGCAGTTCTTC. It specifies CASSLTGTRSLNEQFF. The variable domain in full, with the rest retrieved from reference TRBV7-3 and TRBJ2-1, is GAGVSQTPSNKVTEKGKYVELRCDPISGHTALYWYRQSLGQGPEFLIYFQGTGAADDSGLPNDRFFAVRPEGSVSTLKIQRTERGDSAVYLCASSLTGTRSLNEQFFGPGTRLTVL.

The genes are TRBV9 and TRBJ2-7; TRBD2 matches 8 bases. Germline V gene sequence: CDR1 SGDLS, CDR2 YYNGEE. V dropped 4 bases and J dropped 4; count of bases not matched to a gene: 13. This CDR3 has 16 residues. CDR3 region: CASSLDPGRAEYEQYF. CDR3 in DNA: TGTGCCAGCAGCCTAGACCCCGGGAGGGCCGAGTACGAGCAGTACTTC.

The chain employs TRBV24-1 and TRBJ2-1, with a possible D match to TRBD1 (6 bases). With 2 bases removed from V and 2 bases from J, the gap between germline ends came to 12 bases. This CDR3 is 16 amino acids long. Germline V CDR1 and CDR2: KGHDR, SFDVKD. CDR3 amino acids: CATSDWSPGAYNEQFF. The CDR3 DNA sequence: TGTGCCACCAGTGATTGGAGCCCAGGGGCCTACAATGAGCAGTTCTTC.

The genes are TRBV20-1 and TRBJ2-1; no firm D call. Germline V lookup: CDR1 DFQATT, CDR2 SNEGSKA (reference sequence). The CDR3 sequence is 14 residues long. Trimming stripped 0 bases from V and 8 bases from J, with 14 bases between. The CDR3 DNA is TGCAGTGCTAGAGATCCTCTGTTGTGGGATGAGCAGTTCTTC. Protein: CSARDPLLWDEQFF.

This clonotype occurred a few times. This chain joins TRBV28 and TRBJ2-1, with D possibly TRBD2 on 5 matching bases. Per germline, CDR1 MDHEN and CDR2 SYDVKM. The V end was cut by 5 bases, the J end by 6 bases, with 20 bases between. The CDR3 runs to 16 residues. The CDR3 region is CASSLGSPSFFNEQFF. CDR3 coding DNA: TGTGCCAGCAGTCTGGGATCCCCTAGCTTTTTCAATGAGCAGTTCTTC.

The chain links TRBV5-1 to TRBJ2-1, with no clear D. The V end was cut by 3 bases, the J end by 9 bases, with 22 bases between. Per germline, CDR1 SGHRS and CDR2 YFSETQ. This CDR3 region has 16 residues. The CDR3 sequence: CASSSLGSGSSGEQFF. The DNA for the CDR3 is TGCGCCAGCAGCTCCCTCGGGTCCGGGTCGTCCGGTGAGCAGTTCTTC. The variable domain in full, completed from reference TRBV5-1 and TRBJ2-1, reads KAGVTQTPRYLIKTRGQQVTLSCSPISGHRSVSWYQQTPGQGLQFLFEYFSETQRNKGNFPGRFSGRQFSNSRSEMNVSTLELGDSALYLCASSSLGSGSSGEQFFGPGTRLTVL.

This clonotype turned up a few times. The chain uses TRBV20-1 and TRBJ1-1; 10 bases line up with TRBD1. V lost 0 bases and J lost 0; bases outside the gene matches: 4. This CDR3 is 16 amino acids long. Germline CDR1 reads DFQATT; CDR2 reads SNEGSKA (reference sequence). The CDR3 DNA is TGCAGTGCTAGAGAGACAGGGGGCTTGGTGAACACTGAAGCTTTCTTT. It translates to CSARETGGLVNTEAFF.

This clonotype was counted only a few times. This sequence joins TRBV4-2 and TRBJ2-1; D is tentatively TRBD1 or TRBD2 (5 bases each). V dropped 4 bases and J dropped 15 bases, with 7 bases sitting between them. This CDR3 is built from 9 residues. Germline V lookup: CDR1 LGHNA, CDR2 YNFKEQ. The CDR3 loop is CASSRGAFF. Written as DNA, the CDR3 is TGTGCCAGCAGCCGAGGGGCGTTCTTC.

This clonotype was observed at least ten times. The chain joins TRBV7-2 to TRBJ2-4, with D tentatively TRBD1 (6 bases). From germline, CDR1 is SGHTA and CDR2 FQGNSA. V shed 5 bases and J shed 8 bases, with 16 bases lying between them. The CDR3 runs 14 residues. The CDR3 DNA sequence: TGTGCCAGCAGCGCACAGGGATTTGTGGACATTCAGTACTTC. This codes for CASSAQGFVDIQYF.

This clonotype turned up a few times. J is TRBJ2-5 and V is TRBV24-1; TRBD2 matches at 9 bases. Germline-derived CDR1 and CDR2 are KGHDR and SFDVKD. The CDR3 runs 16 residues. V dropped 1 base and J dropped 2; count of bases not matched to a gene: 4. The CDR3, as DNA: TGTGCCACCAGTGATTTTGAGCTAGCGGGACAAGAGACCCAGTACTTC. This gives the protein CATSDFELAGQETQYF.